The 20 T cell receptor beta chains below were found in one sample sequenced in a study of T cell repertoires in cytomegalovirus infection. These receptors lack a known antigen. From the reads, TCRdb called clonotypes with MiXCR, one entry per CDR3 protein. The sample lists roughly 150,000 distinct CDR3 sequences, less than 25% occurring once. Sequencing used CD8+ T cells from cultured PBMCs, obtained from culture after CMV antigen stimulation. These receptors were obtained from a human donor in good health (CMV status not recorded). Some clones in this sample may be carry-over from other donors' samples.

V usage is TRBV15 and J usage is TRBJ1-4; D is unclear. V gave up 0 bases and J gave up 4 bases, with 15 bases separating them. CDR3 length equals 17 residues. Germline CDR1 is LNHNV and CDR2 is YYDKDF (reference sequence). CDR3 nucleotides: TGTGCCACCAGCAGAGATTTAGTTTTCCGGAGTAATGAAAAACTGTTTTTT. It specifies CATSRDLVFRSNEKLFF.

The chain recombines TRBV6-1 with TRBJ2-1; D perhaps matches TRBD2 (6 bases). Germline CDR1 is MNHNS and CDR2 is SASEGT. The CDR3 is 16 residues long. V dropped 1 base and J dropped 8 bases, with 18 bases sitting between them. The CDR3 nucleotides are TGTGCCAGCAGTGAAGGGAGGGCAGCAGGCGTGTATGAGCAGTTCTTC. Amino acids: CASSEGRAAGVYEQFF.

Ten or more counts support this clonotype. The chain links TRBV7-8 to TRBJ1-5, with D hard to call. CDR3 length: 13 amino acids. CDR1 is SGHVS and CDR2 is FQNEAQ in the germline V gene. The V end lost 0 bases, the J end lost 9 bases, and 9 bases lay between the germline ends. The CDR3, as DNA: TGTGCCAGCAGCTTAGCGGTGGGCAGGCCCCAGCATTTT. Protein: CASSLAVGRPQHF.

The chain couples TRBV9 to TRBJ2-1; 11 bases map to TRBD1. Germline trimming cut 4 bases from V and 8 bases from J; bases unmatched to any gene: 5. The CDR3 sequence is 14 residues long. Germline V CDR1 and CDR2: SGDLS, YYNGEE. The CDR3 loop is CASSQGQGGDEQFF. The CDR3 nucleotides read TGTGCCAGCAGCCAGGGACAGGGGGGGGATGAGCAGTTCTTC. Drawing the rest from reference TRBV9 and TRBJ2-1, the complete variable domain is DSGVTQTPKHLITATGQRVTLRCSPRSGDLSVYWYQQSLDQGLQFLIQYYNGEERAKGNILERFSAQQFPDLHSELNLSSLELGDSALYFCASSQGQGGDEQFFGPGTRLTVL.

The chain is built from TRBV6-1 and TRBJ1-3, with D hard to call. The CDR3 is made up of 15 amino acids. V was cut by 0 bases and J by 0 bases, with 6 bases left in between. Germline-derived CDR1 and CDR2 are MNHNS and SASEGT. The CDR3 DNA follows: TGTGCCAGCAGTGAAGCGGGGTACTCTGGAAACACCATATATTTT. Amino acids: CASSEAGYSGNTIYF.

The J gene is TRBJ2-1, the V gene TRBV7-2; D remains unclear. Deletions cut 3 bases from V and 3 bases from J, with 9 bases between. Germline V CDR1 and CDR2: SGHTA, FQGNSA. The CDR3 length is 14 residues. CDR3 nucleotide sequence: TGTGCCAGCAGCTTTTCTGTGTTCTACAATGAGCAGTTCTTC. It encodes CASSFSVFYNEQFF. Full variable domain (remainder filled in from reference TRBV7-2 and TRBJ2-1): GAGVSQSPSNKVTEKGKDVELRCDPISGHTALYWYRQSLGQGLEFLIYFQGNSAPDKSGLPSDRFSAERTGGSVSTLTIQRTQQEDSAVYLCASSFSVFYNEQFFGPGTRLTVL.

This clonotype came up a few times. The chain uses TRBV11-2 and TRBJ2-5, with D perhaps assigned TRBD1 or TRBD2 (7 bases each). Germline CDR1 and CDR2: SGHAT and FQNNGV. The CDR3 runs 16 residues. The V end lost 4 bases, the J end lost 2 bases, and 17 bases lay between the germline ends. The CDR3 here is CASSSQGEGWQETQYF. The CDR3 DNA follows: TGTGCCAGCAGCTCTCAGGGGGAGGGGTGGCAAGAGACCCAGTACTTC.

The rearrangement links TRBV5-4 to TRBJ1-2; TRBD1 is a possible D gene (5 bases). This CDR3 is built from 13 residues. Trimming took 4 bases from V and 8 from J, leaving 15 bases between them. The germline V gene encodes CDR1 SGHNT and CDR2 YYREEE (reference sequence). CDR3 in DNA: TGTGCCAGCAGCCCTCCGGCAGGGTTCGGCTACACCTTC. Amino acid sequence: CASSPPAGFGYTF.

Ten or more counts support this clonotype. This rearrangement joins TRBV12-3 or TRBV12-4 to TRBJ2-5; TRBD2 matches at 15 bases. The CDR3 consists of 18 residues. Germline trimming cut 2 bases from V and 5 bases from J; bases unmatched to any gene: 9. The CDR3 nucleotides are TGTGCCAGCAGTTTACCGCAGGGACTAGCGGGGGGCGGGGAGACCCAGTACTTC. Its translation is CASSLPQGLAGGGETQYF.

This clonotype was seen a handful of times. The chain employs TRBV7-6 and TRBJ1-6; 8 bases line up with TRBD1. The CDR3 runs to 16 residues. Germline CDR1 is SGHVS and CDR2 is FNYEAQ. V shed 2 bases and J 4 bases; nucleotides not matched to a gene: 4. This CDR3 reads CASSLRQGMYNSPLHF. In nucleotides, the CDR3 is TGTGCCAGCAGCTTAAGACAGGGGATGTATAATTCACCCCTCCACTTT.

This clonotype occurred a few times. The rearrangement uses TRBV28 and TRBJ1-5; D perhaps matches TRBD1 (5 bases). V was shortened by 3 bases and J by 3 bases, with 18 bases between the two germline ends. CDR1 is MDHEN, CDR2 SYDVKM, per germline. CDR3 length: 17 amino acids. The CDR3 DNA reads TGTGCCAGCAGTTTCAAGCCAGGGATGGGTTCCAATCAGCCCCAGCATTTT. It specifies CASSFKPGMGSNQPQHF.

V is TRBV4-1 and J is TRBJ2-3; no clear D. Germline CDR1 MGHRA, CDR2 YSYEKL. The CDR3 runs to 13 residues. Between the trimmed V and J ends, which lost 1 base and 4 bases, there was a span of 6 bases. The CDR3 is CASSQGRADTQYF. CDR3 sequence (DNA): TGCGCCAGCAGCCAAGGAAGGGCAGATACGCAGTATTTT.

The chain combines TRBV12-3 or TRBV12-4 with TRBJ2-7; 9 positions match TRBD1. V lost 1 base, J lost 2 bases, and 3 bases stayed unmatched. The CDR3 is made up of 15 amino acids. CDR3 protein: CASSLGGQGAYEQYF. CDR3 bases: TGTGCCAGCAGTTTAGGGGGACAGGGAGCCTACGAGCAGTACTTC.

CDR3 nucleotides: TGTGCCAGCAGTTTTGGAACCTACGAGCAGTACTTC. This codes for CASSFGTYEQYF. V gene TRBV12-3 or TRBV12-4 combines with J gene TRBJ2-7; no reliable D call. Trimming took off 3 bases at V and 2 bases at J, with 5 bases between the two ends. This CDR3 is built from 12 residues.

The table lists this clonotype with a few counts. The chain uses TRBV7-9 and TRBJ2-1; the match to TRBD1 covers 7 bases. Germline CDR1 SEHNR, CDR2 FQNEAQ (reference sequence). This CDR3 has 15 amino acids. V dropped 5 bases and J dropped 6; count of bases not matched to a gene: 10. The CDR3 sequence is CASSHRDRERNEQFF. CDR3 DNA sequence: TGTGCCAGCAGCCACCGAGACAGGGAACGCAATGAGCAGTTCTTC.

This clonotype was counted only a few times. The chain couples TRBV2 to TRBJ2-7; TRBD1 agrees at 8 bases. V lost 6 bases and J lost 3; bases outside the gene matches: 7. The CDR3 consists of 14 residues. Germline loops: CDR1 SNHLY, CDR2 FYNNEI. This CDR3 is CASRPNRGDYEQYF. The CDR3 nucleotides read TGTGCCAGCAGACCTAACAGGGGGGACTACGAGCAGTACTTC.

The chain employs TRBV6-8 and TRBJ2-7; TRBD1 matches 7 bases. The CDR3 runs 12 residues. The trim removed 6 bases at V and 5 bases at J, leaving 4 bases unmatched. From germline, CDR1 is MNHGY and CDR2 SAAAGT. The CDR3 region has the DNA TGTGCCAGCAGACCTACAGGGGACGAGCAGTACTTC. Its translation: CASRPTGDEQYF.

The rearrangement joins TRBV7-2 to TRBJ2-1, with D uncertain. Trimming pared 6 bases from V and 6 bases from J, leaving 12 bases between. This CDR3 region has 13 residues. Looked up from germline, CDR1 is SGHTA and CDR2 is FQGNSA. The CDR3 region is CASRGPPGNEQFF. The CDR3 DNA is TGTGCCAGCAGAGGGCCCCCCGGCAATGAGCAGTTCTTC.

This clonotype was seen only a few times. The chain couples TRBV3-1 to TRBJ1-2; a weak D match, TRBD1 (5 bases). Trimming took 0 bases from V and 2 from J, leaving 10 bases between them. The CDR3 extends over 15 amino acids. CDR1 and CDR2 from the germline V gene are LGHDT and YNNKEL (reference sequence). The CDR3 reads CASSQDIWGNYGYTF. DNA for the CDR3: TGTGCCAGCAGCCAAGATATCTGGGGCAACTATGGCTACACCTTC.

In this sample, this clonotype turned up a few times. This chain connects TRBV6-6 to TRBJ2-7; TRBD1 matches 7 bases. J was trimmed by 2 bases and V by 4 bases; bases with no gene match: 8. In germline, CDR1 is MNHNY, CDR2 SVGAGI (reference sequence). The CDR3 is 15 residues long. The CDR3 bases are TGTGCCAGCAGTTCCGACAGGGTTTTCCCCTACGAGCAGTACTTC. Encoded protein: CASSSDRVFPYEQYF.